This record covers a single TCR beta chain. The antigen is undetermined. 13 Jbeta primers and 60 Vbeta primers were used for the PCR. Method: immunoSEQ multiplex PCR; TCRdb's copy keeps in-frame clones and lacks some. The repertoire holds around 160,000 clones, with roughly 75% as singletons. The data originate from a study of cytomegalovirus exposure and HLA in healthy donors. Turning to the study itself: One earlier analysis, a look at 150 million to 200 million T cells, found some 100 million unique TCR beta sequences.

Study-level findings and limits: The study listed approximately 160 cytomegalovirus-associated TCR beta chains. Using the classifier, cytomegalovirus status was reportedly diagnosed with high specificity and sensitivity. Later on, an analysis found that several of the most significant clusters appeared to be linked to common viral pathogens, which included parvovirus B19.

Germline-derived CDR1 and CDR2 are MDHEN and SYDVKM. Trimming removed 5 bases from V and 0 bases from J, with 17 bases in between. CDR3 length equals 16 residues. This sequence was found in a woman between 40 and 55 years old in good health and CMV-seropositive. Sequences were obtained from PBMCs. This sequence joins TRBV28 and TRBJ2-7; D remains unclear. The CDR3 is CASSPLQSSGSYEQYF. The CDR3 nucleotides read TGTGCCAGCAGTCCCCTGCAATCCTCGGGCTCCTACGAGCAGTACTTC.